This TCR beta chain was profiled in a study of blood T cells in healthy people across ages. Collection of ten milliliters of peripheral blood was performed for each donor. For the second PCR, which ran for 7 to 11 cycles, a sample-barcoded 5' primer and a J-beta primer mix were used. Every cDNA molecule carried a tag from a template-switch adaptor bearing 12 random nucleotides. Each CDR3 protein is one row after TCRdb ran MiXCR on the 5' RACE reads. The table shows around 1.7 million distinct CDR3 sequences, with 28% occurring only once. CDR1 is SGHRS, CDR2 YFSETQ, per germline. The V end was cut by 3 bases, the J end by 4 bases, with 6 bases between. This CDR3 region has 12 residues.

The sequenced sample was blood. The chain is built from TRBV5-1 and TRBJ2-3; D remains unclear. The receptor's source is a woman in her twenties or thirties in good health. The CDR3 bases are TGCGCCAGCAGCTGGTCCGCAGATACGCAGTATTTT. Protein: CASSWSADTQYF.